This T cell receptor (beta chain) derives from a study of synovial regulatory T cells in juvenile arthritis. Repertoires were generated with immunoSEQ multiplex PCR, while TCRdb's copy carries only in-frame clones and drops some. Reported are approximately 10,000 clones; the ten largest clones contain roughly 0.93%. Worth noting for this clone: The target antigen is unknown.

Study-level results: Compared with other blood Treg cells, inflammation-associated Treg cells had reduced TCR diversity.

The specimen was Treg cells from blood. Subset given: remaining (HLA-DR-negative) circulating blood Treg cells. The sequence derives from a donor aged 2-30 years with juvenile idiopathic arthritis.

This CDR3 reads CSVDRGRYGYTF. This chain connects TRBV29-1 to TRBJ1-2; TCRdb outputs TRBD1, but without DNA this stays unchecked. Germline V gene data show CDR1 as SQVTM and CDR2 as ANQGSEA. This CDR3 region has 12 residues. The coding DNA is unavailable.